A selection of T cell receptor beta chains follows, all from one sample in a study of glioma-infiltrating T cells. A single record per CDR3 protein comes from TCRdb applying MiXCR to the multiplex PCR reads. The sample lists around 93,000 distinct CDR3 sequences, 35% to 45% occurring once. The source material was glioma tissue, nonneoplastic brain tissue, or PBMCs (not recorded which). Source of these receptors: a human donor with low-grade glioma or glioblastoma, undergoing nonglioma brain surgery, or in good health (not recorded which). Both conserved end residues are part of each CDR3. The order of the fields is D gene, V gene, J gene, CDR3 length, clone size, CDR3 protein, CDR3 DNA. The D gene is left open where the match is weak. Part of the rows lack a size; the others show once, few, many or a class for expanded clones.

TRBD2	TRBV28	TRBJ2-1	15	.	CASSFASGGTYEQCF	TGTGCCAGCAGTTTCGCTAGCGGGGGGACCTACGAGCAGTGCTTC
TRBD2	TRBV29-1	TRBJ2-7	12	many	CSAGLAGLEQYF	TGCAGCGCCGGACTAGCGGGCCTCGAGCAGTACTTC
.	TRBV28	TRBJ2-1	14	.	CASSLVAAAYEQFF	TGTGCCAGCAGTTTGGTAGCGGCGGCCTACGAGCAGTTCTTC
TRBD1	TRBV20-1	TRBJ1-5	15	.	CSALKGALSNQPQHF	TGCAGTGCCTTAAAGGGGGCGCTTAGCAATCAGCCCCAGCATTTT
.	TRBV20-1	TRBJ2-7	16	many	CSARDPSGTPSYEQYF	TGCAGTGCTAGAGACCCATCCGGGACTCCTTCCTACGAGCAGTACTTC
TRBD2	TRBV20-1	TRBJ2-3	16	many	CSARAYKRGNTDTQYF	TGCAGTGCTAGAGCGTACAAGCGGGGGAACACAGATACGCAGTATTTT
.	TRBV2	TRBJ1-5	14	.	CASSVKTGNQPQHF	TGTGCCAGCAGTGTTAAGACAGGCAATCAGCCCCAGCATTTT
TRBD2	TRBV5-1	TRBJ2-3	17	many	CASSPKLAGATTDTQYF	TGCGCCAGCAGCCCGAAACTAGCGGGGGCCACCACAGATACGCAGTATTTT
.	TRBV7-9	TRBJ2-7	12	many	CASSNLTYEQYF	TGTGCCAGCAGCAACTTAACCTACGAGCAGTACTTC
.	TRBV6-2/TRBV6-3	TRBJ2-1	17	many	CASSSQGGVLSYNEQFF	TGTGCCAGCAGTTCGCAGGGCGGGGTCCTCTCCTACAATGAGCAGTTCTTC
.	TRBV15	TRBJ2-1	13	many	CATSASGSGEQFF	TGTGCCACCAGCGCCTCAGGGTCAGGGGAGCAGTTCTTC
TRBD2	TRBV28	TRBJ2-7	15	.	CASSPREGGYNEQYF	TGTGCCAGCAGCCCCAGGGAGGGAGGATACAATGAGCAGTACTTC
TRBD1	TRBV10-2	TRBJ2-7	16	few	CAISDSGTGGSYEQYF	TGTGCCATCAGTGATTCCGGGACAGGGGGATCCTACGAGCAGTACTTC
TRBD1	TRBV15	TRBJ1-4	16	.	CATSSDFGTGNEKLFF	TGTGCCACCAGCAGTGATTTCGGGACAGGAAATGAAAAACTGTTTTTT
.	TRBV6-6	TRBJ2-5	13	.	CASSYSGHETQYF	TGCGCCAGCAGTTACTCGGGGCATGAGACCCAGTACTTC
.	TRBV11-3	TRBJ2-1	15	many	CASSSSASSYNEQFF	TGTGCCAGCAGCTCTTCGGCCTCTTCCTACAATGAGCAGTTCTTC
TRBD2	TRBV6-2/TRBV6-3	TRBJ2-1	19	many	CASGRSPGLAGVYYNEQFF	TGTGCCAGCGGCCGAAGTCCGGGACTAGCGGGAGTTTATTACAATGAGCAGTTCTTC
TRBD2	TRBV20-1	TRBJ2-3	15	.	CSAREGLASPDTQYF	TGCAGTGCGCGGGAGGGCCTTGCGAGCCCAGATACGCAGTATTTT
.	TRBV5-1	TRBJ1-6	13	many	CASRTELGSPLHF	TGCGCCAGCAGAACAGAATTAGGTTCACCCCTCCACTTT
TRBD2	TRBV20-1	TRBJ2-1	17	many	CSARDVSGGADGNEQFF	TGCAGTGCTAGAGACGTAAGCGGGGGGGCCGATGGAAATGAGCAGTTCTTC
.	TRBV7-2	TRBJ2-1	15	.	CASSFPGPGFNEQFF	TGTGCCAGCAGCTTCCCGGGACCAGGCTTCAATGAGCAGTTCTTC
TRBD2	TRBV12-3/TRBV12-4	TRBJ2-3	16	many	CASRGGTSLPPDTQYF	TGTGCCAGCAGGGGGGGGACTAGCCTTCCCCCAGATACGCAGTATTTT
TRBD2	TRBV9	TRBJ2-1	16	.	CASSAPSGGAYNEQFF	TGTGCCAGCAGCGCCCCGTCGGGGGGGGCCTACAATGAGCAGTTCTTC
.	TRBV29-1	TRBJ2-7	11	many	CSVGGAYEQYF	TGCAGCGTCGGAGGTGCCTACGAGCAGTACTTC
.	TRBV30	TRBJ1-5	13	many	CAWSGGSNQPQHF	TGTGCCTGGAGTGGAGGGTCCAATCAGCCCCAGCATTTT
.	TRBV4-1	TRBJ2-3	13	once	CASSQEGGYTQYF	TGCGCCAGCAGCCAAGAGGGAGGATATACGCAGTATTTT
TRBD2	TRBV7-8	TRBJ2-7	15	many	CASSLGTSATYEQYF	TGTGCCAGCAGCCTAGGGACTAGCGCGACCTACGAGCAGTACTTC
TRBD2	TRBV7-6	TRBJ2-5	18	many	CASSLYSFGGLAGGTQYF	TGTGCCAGCAGCTTATATTCGTTTGGGGGACTAGCCGGGGGGACCCAGTACTTC
.	TRBV7-9	TRBJ1-2	16	many	CASSLEVGVRRGGYTF	TGTGCCAGCAGCTTAGAGGTGGGAGTCCGACGGGGAGGCTACACCTTC
.	TRBV6-5	TRBJ1-2	14	many	CASSYTRVNYGYTF	TGTGCCAGCAGTTACACGCGGGTGAACTATGGCTACACCTTC
.	TRBV21-1	TRBJ2-7	15	.	CASSSVKNGAYEQYF	TGTGCCAGCAGCTCCGTTAAGAACGGTGCCTACGAGCAGTACTTC
.	TRBV20-1	TRBJ2-1	13	once	CSARVRAPNEQFF	TGCAGTGCTAGAGTTCGAGCCCCCAATGAGCAGTTCTTC
TRBD1	TRBV19	TRBJ2-6	16	many	CASSIEGGSGANVLTF	TGTGCCAGTAGTATAGAAGGGGGCAGTGGGGCCAACGTCCTGACTTTC
TRBD1	TRBV14	TRBJ2-3	14	many	CASSLGQGRDTQYF	TGTGCCAGCAGCCTCGGACAGGGAAGGGATACGCAGTATTTT
TRBD2	TRBV28	TRBJ2-3	16	.	CASSGTRPKKTDTQYF	TGTGCCAGCAGTGGGACTAGACCAAAGAAAACAGATACGCAGTATTTT
TRBD1	TRBV19	TRBJ2-7	14	many	CASSRDRERYEQYF	TGTGCCAGTAGTAGGGACAGGGAGCGATACGAGCAGTACTTC
TRBD1	TRBV27	TRBJ2-4	16	many	CASSIQGAKAKNIQYF	TGTGCCAGCAGCATCCAGGGGGCCAAAGCCAAAAACATTCAGTACTTC
.	TRBV6-1	TRBJ2-3	16	many	CASTKIESGSTDTQYF	TGTGCCAGCACCAAGATCGAGAGTGGAAGCACAGATACGCAGTATTTT
.	TRBV27	TRBJ1-4	16	medium-sized	CASSLIAGAANEKLFF	TGTGCCAGCAGTTTAATCGCGGGGGCAGCTAATGAAAAACTGTTTTTT
.	TRBV6-4	TRBJ1-2	13	many	CASSVDRRSGYTF	TGTGCCAGCAGTGTAGACAGGCGGAGCGGCTACACCTTC
TRBD1	TRBV28	TRBJ1-5	17	many	CASSLPRTGVGNQPQHF	TGTGCCAGCAGTTTACCCCGGACAGGGGTTGGTAATCAGCCCCAGCATTTT
.	TRBV25-1	TRBJ2-1	16	.	CASSELGSRVYNEQFF	TGTGCCAGCAGTGAATTGGGGAGCCGGGTTTACAATGAGCAGTTCTTC
.	TRBV19	TRBJ2-2	18	many	CASSQEGPRDGYTGELFF	TGTGCCAGTAGTCAGGAGGGGCCACGAGATGGGTACACCGGGGAGCTGTTTTTT
.	TRBV27	TRBJ2-1	17	once	CASSLVGAGEGGVKQFF	TGTGCCAGCAGTTTAGTTGGGGCAGGAGAGGGTGGGGTAAAGCAGTTCTTC
.	TRBV15	TRBJ2-7	12	.	CATSRRGYEQYF	TGTGCCACCAGCAGGCGGGGCTACGAGCAGTACTTC
.	TRBV19	TRBJ1-2	13	many	CASASGSNYGYTF	TGTGCCAGCGCGTCAGGGTCTAACTATGGCTACACCTTC
TRBD1	TRBV7-2	TRBJ2-1	15	.	CASSARGQRQETQFF	TGTGCCAGCAGCGCCAGGGGACAGAGGCAAGAGACCCAGTTCTTC
.	TRBV2	TRBJ1-6	15	many	CASSEVGRPNSPLHF	TGTGCCAGCAGTGAAGTCGGGCGCCCTAATTCACCCCTCCACTTT
TRBD2	TRBV12-3/TRBV12-4	TRBJ2-3	16	many	CASSLFSGRVADTQYF	TGTGCCAGCAGTTTATTTAGCGGGAGGGTTGCAGATACGCAGTATTTT
.	TRBV6-6	TRBJ2-7	14	many	CASSYFPTGYEQYF	TGTGCCAGCAGTTACTTCCCCACGGGATACGAGCAGTACTTC
TRBD2	TRBV7-3	TRBJ2-7	15	.	CASSADSGSLDEQYF	TGTGCCAGCAGCGCCGATAGCGGGAGTCTCGACGAGCAGTACTTC
TRBD2	TRBV28	TRBJ2-1	13	.	CASKYSGDNEQFF	TGTGCCAGCAAATACAGCGGGGACAATGAGCAGTTCTTC